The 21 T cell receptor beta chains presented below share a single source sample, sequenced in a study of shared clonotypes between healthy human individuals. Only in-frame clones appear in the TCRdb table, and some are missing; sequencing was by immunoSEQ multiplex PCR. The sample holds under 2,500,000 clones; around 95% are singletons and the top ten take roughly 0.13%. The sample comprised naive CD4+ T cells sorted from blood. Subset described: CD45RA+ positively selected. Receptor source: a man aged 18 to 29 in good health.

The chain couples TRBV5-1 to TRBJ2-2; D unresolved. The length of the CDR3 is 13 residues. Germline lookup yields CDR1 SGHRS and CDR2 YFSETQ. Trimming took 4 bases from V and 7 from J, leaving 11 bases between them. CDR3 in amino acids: CASSHLLGGELFF. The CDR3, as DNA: TGCGCCAGCAGCCACCTCCTAGGCGGGGAGCTGTTTTTT.

The CDR3 region has the DNA TGTGCCAGCAGCTTGAAGAGTCCGGACGAAAAACTGTTTTTT. Its protein product is CASSLKSPDEKLFF. The chain joins TRBV5-6 to TRBJ1-4; no reliable D call. CDR3 length: 14 residues. V shed 1 base and J shed 8 bases, with 12 bases lying between them. Germline-derived CDR1 and CDR2 are SGHDT and YYEEEE.

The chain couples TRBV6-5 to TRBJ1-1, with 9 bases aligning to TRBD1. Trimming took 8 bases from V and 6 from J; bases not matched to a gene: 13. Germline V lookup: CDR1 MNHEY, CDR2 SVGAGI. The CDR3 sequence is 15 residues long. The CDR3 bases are TGTGCCAGCGGGACCAACGCCGGGACAGGGTCTGAAGCTTTCTTT. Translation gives CASGTNAGTGSEAFF.

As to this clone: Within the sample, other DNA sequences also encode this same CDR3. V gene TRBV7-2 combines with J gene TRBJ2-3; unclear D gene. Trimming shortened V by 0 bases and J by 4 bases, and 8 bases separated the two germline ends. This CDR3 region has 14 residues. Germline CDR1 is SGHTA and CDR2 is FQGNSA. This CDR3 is CASSLALGPDTQYF. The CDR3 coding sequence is TGTGCCAGCAGCTTAGCCTTAGGACCAGATACGCAGTATTTT.

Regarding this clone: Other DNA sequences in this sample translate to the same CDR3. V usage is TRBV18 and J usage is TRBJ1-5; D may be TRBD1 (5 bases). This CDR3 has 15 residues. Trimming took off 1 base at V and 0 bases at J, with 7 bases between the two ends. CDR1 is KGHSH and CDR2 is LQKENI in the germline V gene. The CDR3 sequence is CASSPRTNSNQPQHF. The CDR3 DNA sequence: TGTGCCAGCTCACCACGGACAAATAGCAATCAGCCCCAGCATTTT.

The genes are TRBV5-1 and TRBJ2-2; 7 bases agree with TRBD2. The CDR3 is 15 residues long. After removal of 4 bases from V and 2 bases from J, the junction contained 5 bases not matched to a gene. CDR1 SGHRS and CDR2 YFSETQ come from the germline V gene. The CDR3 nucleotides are TGCGCCAGCAGCCACCGGGACTATAACACCGGGGAGCTGTTTTTT. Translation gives CASSHRDYNTGELFF.

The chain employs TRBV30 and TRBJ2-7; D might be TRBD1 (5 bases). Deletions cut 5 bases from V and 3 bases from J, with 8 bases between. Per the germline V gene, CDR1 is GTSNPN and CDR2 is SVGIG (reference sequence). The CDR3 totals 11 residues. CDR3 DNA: TGTGCCTGGGCCGACAGCTACGAGCAGTACTTC. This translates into CAWADSYEQYF. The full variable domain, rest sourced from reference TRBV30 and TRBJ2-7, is SQTIHQWPATLVQPVGSPLSLECTVEGTSNPNLYWYRQAAGRGLQLLFYSVGIGQISSEVPQNLSASRPQDRQFILSSKKLLLSDSGFYLCAWADSYEQYFGPGTRLTVT.

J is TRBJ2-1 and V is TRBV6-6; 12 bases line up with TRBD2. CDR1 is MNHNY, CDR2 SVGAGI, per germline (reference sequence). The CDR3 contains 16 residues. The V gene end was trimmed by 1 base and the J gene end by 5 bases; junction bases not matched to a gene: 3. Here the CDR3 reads CASSYFRTSGDNEQFF. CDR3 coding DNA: TGTGCCAGCAGTTACTTCCGGACTAGCGGGGACAATGAGCAGTTCTTC.

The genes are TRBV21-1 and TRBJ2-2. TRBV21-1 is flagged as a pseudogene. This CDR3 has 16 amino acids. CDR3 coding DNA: TGTGCCAGCAGCCCCTTGGGGCCCGGGGAGACCGGGGAGCTGTTTTTT. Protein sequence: CASSPLGPGETGELFF.

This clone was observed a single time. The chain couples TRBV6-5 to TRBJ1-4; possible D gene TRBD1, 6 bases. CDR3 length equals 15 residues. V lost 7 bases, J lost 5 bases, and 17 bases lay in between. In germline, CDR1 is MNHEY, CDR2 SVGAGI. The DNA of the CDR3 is TGTGCCAGCAACAATCCTTACAGGGAGAATGAAAAACTGTTTTTT. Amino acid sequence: CASNNPYRENEKLFF.

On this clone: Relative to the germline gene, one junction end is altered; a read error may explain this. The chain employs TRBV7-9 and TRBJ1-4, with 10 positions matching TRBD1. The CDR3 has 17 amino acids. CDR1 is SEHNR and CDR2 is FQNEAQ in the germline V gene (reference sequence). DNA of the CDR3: TGTGCCAGCAGCCTAGCTGGACAGGGGGGTCCTAATGAAAAACTGTTTTTT. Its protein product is CASSLAGQGGPNEKLFF.

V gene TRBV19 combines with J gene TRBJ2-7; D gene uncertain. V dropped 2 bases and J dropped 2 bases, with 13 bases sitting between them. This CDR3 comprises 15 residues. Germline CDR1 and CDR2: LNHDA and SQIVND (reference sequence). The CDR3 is CASSISSRLPYEQYF. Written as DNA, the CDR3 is TGTGCCAGTAGTATATCGAGCAGATTACCCTACGAGCAGTACTTC. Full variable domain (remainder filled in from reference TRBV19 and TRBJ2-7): DGGITQSPKYLFRKEGQNVTLSCEQNLNHDAMYWYRQDPGQGLRLIYYSQIVNDFQKGDIAEGYSVSREKKESFPLTVTSAQKNPTAFYLCASSISSRLPYEQYFGPGTRLTVT.

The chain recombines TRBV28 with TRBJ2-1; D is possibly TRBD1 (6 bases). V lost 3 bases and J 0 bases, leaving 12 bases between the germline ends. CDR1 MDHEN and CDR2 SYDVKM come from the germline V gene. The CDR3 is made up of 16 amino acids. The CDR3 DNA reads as TGTGCCAGCAGTTTCGGCCGGGACACCTCCTACAATGAGCAGTTCTTC. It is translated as CASSFGRDTSYNEQFF.

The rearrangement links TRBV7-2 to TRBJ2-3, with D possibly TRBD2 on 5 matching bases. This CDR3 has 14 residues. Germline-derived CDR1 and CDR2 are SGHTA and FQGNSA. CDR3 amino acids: CSTAGVWGTDTQYF. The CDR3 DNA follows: TGTTCAACAGCCGGGGTTTGGGGCACAGATACGCAGTATTTT.

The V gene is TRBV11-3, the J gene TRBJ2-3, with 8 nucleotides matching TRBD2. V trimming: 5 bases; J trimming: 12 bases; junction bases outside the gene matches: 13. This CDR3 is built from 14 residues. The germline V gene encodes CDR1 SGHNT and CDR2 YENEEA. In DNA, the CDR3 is TGTGCCAGCAGCACCACAACGGGACTAGAGGATCAGTATTTT. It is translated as CASSTTTGLEDQYF. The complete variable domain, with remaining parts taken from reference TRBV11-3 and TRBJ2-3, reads EAGVVQSPRYKIIEKKQPVAFWCNPISGHNTLYWYLQNLGQGPELLIRYENEEAVDDSQLPKDRFSAERLKGVDSTLKIQPAELGDSAVYLCASSTTTGLEDQYFGPGTRLTVL.

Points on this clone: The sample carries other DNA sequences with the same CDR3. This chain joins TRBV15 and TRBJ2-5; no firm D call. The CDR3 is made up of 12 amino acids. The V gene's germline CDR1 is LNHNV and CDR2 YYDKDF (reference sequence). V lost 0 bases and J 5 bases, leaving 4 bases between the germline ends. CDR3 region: CATSRDIETQYF. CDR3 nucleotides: TGTGCCACCAGCAGAGATATCGAGACCCAGTACTTC.

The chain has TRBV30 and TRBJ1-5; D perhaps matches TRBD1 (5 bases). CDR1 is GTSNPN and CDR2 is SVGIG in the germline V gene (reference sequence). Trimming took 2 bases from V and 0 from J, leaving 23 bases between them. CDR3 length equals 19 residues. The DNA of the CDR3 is TGTGCCTGGAGTCCCTCTCGGACATATTTCCCCGATAGCAATCAGCCCCAGCATTTT. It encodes CAWSPSRTYFPDSNQPQHF.

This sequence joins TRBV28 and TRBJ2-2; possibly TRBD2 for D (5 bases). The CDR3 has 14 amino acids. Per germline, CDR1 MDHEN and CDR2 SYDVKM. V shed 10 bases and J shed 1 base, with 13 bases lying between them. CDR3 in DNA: TGTGCCACCCATAATGGACTGAACACCGGGGAGCTGTTTTTT. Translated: CATHNGLNTGELFF.

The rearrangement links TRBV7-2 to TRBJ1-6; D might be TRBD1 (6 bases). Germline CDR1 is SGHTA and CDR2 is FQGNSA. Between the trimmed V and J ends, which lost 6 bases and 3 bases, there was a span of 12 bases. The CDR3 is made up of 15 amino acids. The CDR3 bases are TGTGCCAGCAGACAGGGACGGAACTATAATTCACCCCTCCACTTT. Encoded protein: CASRQGRNYNSPLHF.

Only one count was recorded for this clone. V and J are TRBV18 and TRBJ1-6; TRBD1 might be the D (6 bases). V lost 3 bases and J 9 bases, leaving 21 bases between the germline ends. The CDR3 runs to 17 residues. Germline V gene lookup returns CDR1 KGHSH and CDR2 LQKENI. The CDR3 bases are TGTGCCAGCTCACCCCTCGTTCGGGACAACTCGGCTTCACCCCTCCACTTT. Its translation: CASSPLVRDNSASPLHF.

CDR3 amino acids: CASSYVLGSTDTQYF. The CDR3 coding sequence is TGTGCCAGCAGTTACGTTCTGGGGTCGACAGATACGCAGTATTTT. The V gene is TRBV6-6, the J gene TRBJ2-3, with no clear D. This CDR3 is built from 15 residues. V lost 2 bases and J 3 bases, leaving 12 bases between the germline ends. The germline gives CDR1 MNHNY, CDR2 SVGAGI (reference sequence).